What follows are 9 T cell receptor beta chains derived from one specimen sequenced in a study of identical twins. TCRdb re-called the 5' RACE reads through MiXCR, storing one row per CDR3 protein. This sample yields about 920,000 distinct CDR3 sequences, of which approximately 13% are seen a single time; around 1.5% belongs to the top ten. These data were also reused for a study on yellow fever vaccine responses in identical twins.

Sequencing used PBMCs. Receptors were obtained from a woman aged 18-30 years in good health.

The chain employs TRBV20-1 and TRBJ1-1; D may be TRBD1 (5 bases). Germline CDR1 reads DFQATT; CDR2 reads SNEGSKA (reference sequence). Trimming removed 6 bases at V and 1 base at J, with 18 bases between. This CDR3 has 15 residues. The CDR3 loop reads CSASTPQGPNTEAFF. As DNA, the CDR3 is TGCAGTGCGTCAACTCCCCAGGGTCCGAACACTGAAGCTTTCTTT.

This clonotype showed up just a few times. V gene TRBV2 combines with J gene TRBJ1-3, with D uncertain. The V gene's germline CDR1 is SNHLY and CDR2 FYNNEI. V gave up 4 bases and J gave up 0 bases, with 4 bases separating them. The CDR3 runs 13 residues. As DNA, the CDR3 is TGTGCCAGCAGTGGATACTCTGGAAACACCATATATTTT. As protein: CASSGYSGNTIYF.

This clonotype was observed a handful of times. This chain connects TRBV5-1 to TRBJ2-2; the match to TRBD1 covers 10 bases. The V segment lost 3 bases and the J segment 5 bases; nucleotides outside the gene matches: 4. The CDR3 runs 15 residues. Germline V gene data show CDR1 as SGHRS and CDR2 as YFSETQ. The CDR3 region is CASSWGQGRTGELFF. The CDR3 DNA reads TGCGCCAGCAGCTGGGGACAGGGGAGGACCGGGGAGCTGTTTTTT. Full variable domain (outside the CDR3, taken from reference TRBV5-1 and TRBJ2-2): KAGVTQTPRYLIKTRGQQVTLSCSPISGHRSVSWYQQTPGQGLQFLFEYFSETQRNKGNFPGRFSGRQFSNSRSEMNVSTLELGDSALYLCASSWGQGRTGELFFGEGSRLTVL.

About this clonotype itself: A much bigger clone sits one base away, suggesting this may be a read error. This chain uses TRBV14 with TRBJ2-1, with a weak D call TRBD2 (7 bases). The V gene's germline CDR1 is SGHDN and CDR2 FVKESK. The length of the CDR3 is 16 residues. CDR3 nucleotides: TGTGCCAGCAGCCAGGGACTAACAGGGTCCTGCAATGAGCAGTTCTTC. It translates to CASSQGLTGSCNEQFF.

The chain joins TRBV19 to TRBJ1-5; 7 bases are shared with TRBD1. Germline V CDR1 and CDR2: LNHDA, SQIVND (reference sequence). With V trimmed by 11 bases and J by 3 bases, 10 bases remained unmatched. The CDR3 totals 14 residues. DNA of the CDR3: TGTGCCGGGGGGCTACAGGGGTTCAATCAGCCCCAGCATTTT. Encoded protein: CAGGLQGFNQPQHF.

J is TRBJ2-2 and V is TRBV29-1; 9 positions match TRBD2. CDR1 is SQVTM, CDR2 ANQGSEA, per germline. The CDR3 extends over 14 amino acids. The junction had 3 bases not matched to a gene; V was cut back by 6 bases and J by 1 base. The CDR3 region has the DNA TGCAGCGTGCGACTAGCGGAGAACACCGGGGAGCTGTTTTTT. Amino acids: CSVRLAENTGELFF.

V is TRBV6-1 and J is TRBJ1-2; D ambiguous. Germline V gene data show CDR1 as MNHNS and CDR2 as SASEGT. V lost 1 base and J 0 bases, leaving 9 bases between the germline ends. The CDR3 is 15 residues long. This CDR3 is CASSEVGSPNYGYTF. The DNA for the CDR3 is TGTGCCAGCAGTGAAGTTGGCAGCCCTAACTATGGCTACACCTTC.

CDR3 in amino acids: CASSAGPSLSYEQYF. CDR3 sequence (DNA): TGTGCCAGCAGCGCGGGACCCAGTTTGTCCTACGAGCAGTACTTC. The rearrangement uses TRBV9 and TRBJ2-7; D might be TRBD1 or TRBD2, each matching 5 bases. CDR1 is SGDLS and CDR2 is YYNGEE in the germline V gene. Trimming took 3 bases from V and 1 from J, leaving 14 bases between them. This CDR3 has 15 amino acids.

This clonotype was seen a few times. The chain has TRBV7-6 and TRBJ2-2, with 8 bases lining up with TRBD1. Trimming at V came to 1 base and at J to 4 bases, leaving 8 bases not matched to a gene. This CDR3 is 17 amino acids long. CDR1 is SGHVS and CDR2 is FNYEAQ in the germline V gene. CDR3 protein: CASSLGRQGQVTGELFF. The CDR3 nucleotides read TGTGCCAGCAGCTTAGGGCGACAGGGGCAGGTCACCGGGGAGCTGTTTTTT.